The present T cell receptor (beta chain) was sequenced within a study of multiple sclerosis patients with progressive multifocal leukoencephalopathy. The time point here: before natalizumab initiation. CDR1 and CDR2 from the germline V gene are SGDLS and YYNGEE. The CDR3 sequence is 13 residues long. V shed 3 bases, J shed 7 bases, and the junction held 5 bases outside the gene matches. Sequencing was performed with immunoSEQ multiplex PCR; in TCRdb, only in-frame clones are kept and a portion is missing. Here the sample spans about 28,000 clones, 88% being singletons. The receptor was derived from a human donor with multiple sclerosis. The chain combines TRBV9 with TRBJ1-1, with TRBD1 matching 8 bases. Sequencing input: PBMCs. CDR3 protein: CASSATGGLEAFF. CDR3 DNA sequence: TGTGCCAGCAGCGCAACAGGGGGTCTTGAAGCTTTCTTT.